These 17 T cell receptor beta chains were sequenced from one sample in a study of Ad26.COV2.S vaccination and SARS-CoV-2 variants. Treatment of the sample: about 20 received Ad26.COV2.S at low or high dose, single or two shots; roughly five received placebo; per-sample allocation not given. After the first vaccine or placebo injection, samples were drawn on day 63. Only in-frame clones appear in the TCRdb table, and some are missing; sequencing was by immunoSEQ multiplex PCR. Seen here are about 350,000 clones, about nine tenths observed once, and the top ten hold 5.5% to 7%. The source was peripheral blood, collected in a trial of Ad26.COV2.S vaccine versus placebo. The receptors were gathered from a person aged 18 to 59 who received the Ad26.COV2.S COVID-19 vaccine or a placebo.

The genes are TRBV4-3 and TRBJ2-7, with D tentatively TRBD1 or TRBD2 (5 bases each). This CDR3 is 15 amino acids long. Germline V gene data show CDR1 as LGHNA and CDR2 as YSLEER. Between the trimmed V and J ends, which lost 4 bases and 3 bases, there was a span of 16 bases. In DNA, the CDR3 is TGCGCCAGCAGCCGGAGCCGGGACCCTCTCTACGAGCAGTACTTC. Translating gives CASSRSRDPLYEQYF.

The J gene is TRBJ2-1, the V gene TRBV5-4; weak D call: TRBD1 (5 bases). The CDR3 is 14 amino acids. Germline V CDR1 and CDR2: SGHNT, YYREEE (reference sequence). V lost 6 bases, J lost 7 bases, and 17 bases lay in between. For the CDR3, the DNA is TGTGCCAGCACCTCCGGACAAAGATTAAATGAGCAGTTCTTC. Translated: CASTSGQRLNEQFF.

The chain couples TRBV19 to TRBJ2-1; 9 bases map to TRBD2. V dropped 5 bases and J dropped 7; count of bases not matched to a gene: 9. This CDR3 spans 15 amino acids. Germline V gives CDR1 LNHDA, CDR2 SQIVND (reference sequence). The CDR3 reads CASSSRSGGINEQFF. The CDR3 region has the DNA TGTGCCAGTAGTTCCCGAAGCGGGGGGATAAATGAGCAGTTCTTC. Full variable domain (remainder filled in from reference TRBV19 and TRBJ2-1): DGGITQSPKYLFRKEGQNVTLSCEQNLNHDAMYWYRQDPGQGLRLIYYSQIVNDFQKGDIAEGYSVSREKKESFPLTVTSAQKNPTAFYLCASSSRSGGINEQFFGPGTRLTVL.

The J gene is TRBJ1-2, the V gene TRBV29-1, with D unclear. There are 13 residues in the CDR3. Per germline, CDR1 SQVTM and CDR2 ANQGSEA. V was cut by 7 bases and J by 8 bases, with 20 bases left in between. The CDR3 here is CSGDDAGISGYTF. DNA of the CDR3: TGCAGCGGAGACGATGCCGGGATTTCCGGCTACACCTTC.

This clone was found a few times. This rearrangement joins TRBV9 to TRBJ1-1; no reliable D call. The CDR3 is 15 amino acids. Per germline, CDR1 SGDLS and CDR2 YYNGEE. V lost 4 bases, J lost 0 bases, and 13 bases lay in between. CDR3 residues: CASSPRGNMNTEAFF. DNA of the CDR3: TGTGCCAGCAGCCCCCGGGGTAACATGAACACTGAAGCTTTCTTT.

In its sample, this clone was seen once. The chain joins TRBV7-2 to TRBJ1-5; 7 nucleotides line up with TRBD1. The J segment lost 2 bases and the V segment lost 5 bases, leaving 9 bases of the junction unmatched. CDR1 SGHTA and CDR2 FQGNSA come from the germline V gene. This CDR3 has 16 residues. The DNA for the CDR3 is TGTGCCAGCAGCCGCAGGGGGGCGACGGGCAATCAGCCCCAGCATTTT. Translated, it gives CASSRRGATGNQPQHF.

This chain connects TRBV18 to TRBJ2-3, with 10 bases fitting TRBD2. The V gene end was trimmed by 1 base and the J gene end by 1 base; junction bases not matched to a gene: 2. Germline V lookup: CDR1 KGHSH, CDR2 LQKENI. The CDR3 runs 16 residues. CDR3 sequence: CASSPLAGGRTDTQYF. The CDR3 coding sequence is TGTGCCAGCTCACCACTAGCGGGGGGCCGCACAGATACGCAGTATTTT.

The chain's CDR3 is CSASGRTTYEQYF. CDR3 DNA sequence: TGCAGTGCTAGTGGTAGGACCACCTACGAGCAGTACTTC. The V gene is TRBV20-1, the J gene TRBJ2-7; D is unresolved. The CDR3 runs to 13 residues. V was cut by 3 bases and J by 2 bases, with 11 bases left in between. Per germline, CDR1 DFQATT and CDR2 SNEGSKA (reference sequence).

The chain employs TRBV4-1 and TRBJ1-1; D is uncertain. V was clipped by 2 bases and J by 8 bases, with 6 bases between them. Per the germline V gene, CDR1 is MGHRA and CDR2 is YSYEKL. CDR3 size: 11 residues. The CDR3: CASSQLDEAFF. The CDR3 region has the DNA TGCGCCAGCAGCCAACTTGACGAAGCTTTCTTT.

The chain is built from TRBV6-2 or TRBV6-3 and TRBJ2-7; D ambiguous. Germline V lookup: CDR1 MNHEY, CDR2 SVGEGT. The CDR3 runs 12 residues. Trimming left V 5 bases short and J 5 bases short, with 10 bases between. The CDR3 loop reads CASSRGYNEQYF. For the CDR3, the DNA is TGTGCCAGCAGTCGAGGATACAACGAGCAGTACTTC.

The chain has TRBV27 and TRBJ1-1, with 12 positions matching TRBD1. CDR1 and CDR2 (germline): MNHEY, SMNVEV (reference sequence). The CDR3 is made up of 17 amino acids. Trimming took 3 bases from V and 4 from J; bases not matched to a gene: 9. DNA for the CDR3: TGTGCCAGCAGTTTCCGGGACAGGGGGCCCTTAGGCACTGAAGCTTTCTTT. The encoded protein is CASSFRDRGPLGTEAFF.

The rearrangement links TRBV25-1 to TRBJ2-5; 7 bases align to TRBD2. Per the germline V gene, CDR1 is MGHDK and CDR2 is SYGVNS. This CDR3 region has 14 residues. Losses at the gene ends were 3 bases for V and 4 bases for J; bases not matched to a gene: 5. CDR3 protein: CASSDLAASETQYF. DNA for the CDR3: TGTGCCAGCAGTGATCTAGCGGCCTCAGAGACCCAGTACTTC.

This chain uses TRBV9 with TRBJ2-3, with D maybe TRBD2 (6 bases). CDR3 size: 16 residues. Between the trimmed V and J ends, which lost 4 bases and 4 bases, there was a span of 19 bases. Germline-derived CDR1 and CDR2 are SGDLS and YYNGEE. Here the CDR3 reads CASSPIGLARADTQYF. The CDR3 coding sequence is TGTGCCAGCAGCCCCATAGGGCTAGCGAGGGCAGATACGCAGTATTTT.

V usage is TRBV9 and J usage is TRBJ2-1; 10 nucleotides match TRBD1. Germline V CDR1 and CDR2: SGDLS, YYNGEE. The V gene end was trimmed by 4 bases and the J gene end by 10 bases; junction bases not matched to a gene: 11. The CDR3 totals 15 residues. The CDR3, as DNA: TGTGCCAGCAGCCCGAGGGACAGGGGATCTGGGGAGCAGTTCTTC. Amino acids: CASSPRDRGSGEQFF.

The V gene is TRBV25-1, the J gene TRBJ1-6, with 9 bases fitting TRBD1. With 6 bases clipped from V and 6 bases from J, the junction kept 3 bases outside the gene matches. Germline CDR1 is MGHDK and CDR2 is SYGVNS. This CDR3 region has 14 residues. The CDR3 loop is CASSTGGSNSPLHF. The CDR3 DNA reads as TGTGCCAGCAGCACAGGGGGCAGTAATTCACCCCTCCACTTT.

This clone has only a few counts. The chain uses TRBV6-4 and TRBJ2-1; 8 nucleotides align to TRBD2. The germline V gene encodes CDR1 MRHNA and CDR2 SNTAGT. The CDR3 has 15 residues. V was clipped by 2 bases and J by 8 bases; unmatched bases: 8. The CDR3 region has the DNA TGTGCCAGCAGTGACGACCCGGGGGGGACCGATGAGCAGTTCTTC. Translated: CASSDDPGGTDEQFF.

This clone has a single count. V gene TRBV4-2 combines with J gene TRBJ1-4, with D tentatively TRBD1 (6 bases). This CDR3 has 16 amino acids. Germline values: CDR1 LGHNA, CDR2 YNFKEQ. V lost 1 base to trimming and J lost 6 bases, with 15 bases between them. In DNA form, the CDR3 reads TGTGCCAGCAGCCAAGTCAGGACCCCAGGGGATGAAAAACTGTTTTTT. Its translation: CASSQVRTPGDEKLFF.